This T cell receptor (beta chain) originates from a study of T-cell reconstitution after alpha-beta-depleted transplantation in children. Turning to this clonotype: Its cognate antigen is unknown. This may stem from a read error, because a much larger clone lies one nucleotide away. Here the CDR3 omits its conserved ending phenylalanine or tryptophan, so a read error is the likely source.

For TCRbeta, the library was prepared with unique molecular identifiers. TCRdb ran MiXCR on the PCR reads and lists one entry per CDR3 protein. The repertoire includes 150,000 to 250,000 distinct CDR3 sequences, approximately 6% of them detected once, and around 4.3% sits in the top ten. The CDR3 sequence is 14 residues long. Germline V gives CDR1 MDHEN, CDR2 SYDVKM. V lost 1 base and J 0 bases, leaving 4 bases between the germline ends. Regarding the study as a whole: About two months after transplant, alpha-beta T cells reportedly came from several hundred expanded graft clones. The origin of high day-60 TCRbeta diversity in some patients lay in surviving recipient T cells and thymic progenitors. Diversity and T-cell counts at one year after transplant derived mostly from new T cells.

This chain joins TRBV28 and TRBJ2-1; D remains unclear. This receptor was identified in a girl less than two years old with combined immunodeficiency, due to receive a stem cell transplant. The material was PBMCs, obtained before TCRalphabeta/CD19-depleted stem cell transplant. The CDR3 here is CASSLLVSYNEQFS. The CDR3 nucleotides are TGTGCCAGCAGTTTATTGGTCTCCTACAATGAGCAGTTCTCC.